This T cell receptor (beta chain) was recorded in a study of T cells expressing NK-cell markers. Study details: Sorted T-cell subsets CD3+CD56+NKG2C+, CD3+CD56+NKG2C- and CD3+CD56-NKG2C+ were TCR beta-sequenced.

TCRdb reanalyzed the 5' RACE reads, giving one entry per CDR3 protein sequence and no DNA. Here the sample table reports roughly 150,000 distinct CDR3 sequences. The sequence was collected from a woman aged 18 to 69 in good health. Sequenced: blood T cells: a sorted CD56 or NKG2C T cell subset, CD4+ or CD8+ T cells, or bulk PBMC T cells (not recorded which).

CDR3 sequence reads: CATSGYRAETQYF. The gene calls are TRBV24-1 and TRBJ2-5; the D call of TRBD1 rests on TCRdb alone, since no DNA is present to check it. Germline CDR1 KGHDR, CDR2 SFDVKD. This CDR3 has 13 amino acids.